The source of this TCR beta chain is a study of graft-versus-host responses after intestinal transplantation. In the study overall: As for transplant type, recipients had multivisceral, liver-intestinal, or isolated intestinal grafts. Every transplant recipient was induced with anti-thymocyte globulin, then maintained on tacrolimus and steroids for about 3 years. Overall study results and limits: Elevated graft-versus-host to host-versus-graft clonal ratios in allografts were recorded for patients with graft-donor T cell macrochimerism. GvH clones turned up in recipient marrow; some had shown up first in ileum or blood.

Graft tissue processing released intraepithelial and lamina propria lymphocytes. Some clones are missing from TCRdb's copy, which holds only in-frame ones; the method was immunoSEQ multiplex PCR. Here the sample spans 7,600 or so clones, 65% to 85% being singletons. V gave up 3 bases and J gave up 6 bases; unmatched junction bases: 9. The CDR3 runs 17 residues. Germline V lookup: CDR1 LNHDA, CDR2 SQIVND (reference sequence). This clone is judged large. Its target is not known. The sequencing used ileum tissue, collected approximately 120 days after transplant. This receptor was identified in a human patient who received an intestinal transplant, so some T cells may come from the graft donor. The chain combines TRBV19 with TRBJ2-1, with 12 bases identical to TRBD2. The CDR3 loop is CASSILGLAGGSNEQFF. DNA of the CDR3: TGTGCCAGTAGTATCCTGGGCCTAGCGGGAGGGAGCAATGAGCAGTTCTTC.